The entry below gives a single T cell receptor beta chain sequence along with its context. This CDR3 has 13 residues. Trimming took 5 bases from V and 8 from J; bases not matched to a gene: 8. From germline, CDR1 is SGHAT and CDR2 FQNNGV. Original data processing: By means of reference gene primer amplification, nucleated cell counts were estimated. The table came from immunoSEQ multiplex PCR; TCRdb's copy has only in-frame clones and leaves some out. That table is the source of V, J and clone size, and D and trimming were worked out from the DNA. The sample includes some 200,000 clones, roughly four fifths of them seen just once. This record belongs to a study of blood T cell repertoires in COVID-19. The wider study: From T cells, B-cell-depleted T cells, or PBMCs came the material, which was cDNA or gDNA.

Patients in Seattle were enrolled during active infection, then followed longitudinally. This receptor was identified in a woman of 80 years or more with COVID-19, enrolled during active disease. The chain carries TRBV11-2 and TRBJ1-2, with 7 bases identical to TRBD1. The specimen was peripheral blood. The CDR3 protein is CASSLGPGGGYTF. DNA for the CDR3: TGTGCCAGCAGCCTAGGGCCAGGGGGGGGCTACACCTTC. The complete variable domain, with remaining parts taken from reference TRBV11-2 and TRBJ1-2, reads EAGVAQSPRYKIIEKRQSVAFWCNPISGHATLYWYQQILGQGPKLLIQFQNNGVVDDSQLPKDRFSAERLKGVDSTLKIQPAKLEDSAVYLCASSLGPGGGYTFGSGTRLTVV.